This T cell receptor (beta chain) was captured by sequencing in a study of PD-1 blockade in classical Hodgkin lymphoma. Study context: Nivolumab 3 mg/kg was given intravenously every 2 weeks.

The length of the CDR3 is 14 residues. CDR1 and CDR2 from the germline V gene are SGHTA and FQGTGA. V was pared by 5 bases and J by 5 bases, with 15 bases between. General study points: Undefined causes, possibly disease activity or prior therapy, underlie the repertoire differences. Complete responders showed a baseline diversity that resembled the diversity of newly diagnosed patients. When set against healthy donors, newly diagnosed patients were reported to show lower baseline TCR diversity.

Time point defined: cycle 4 day 1 (C4D1), after five to seven weeks of nivolumab. Relapse after autologous stem cell transplantation occurred in every patient, and brentuximab vedotin exposure varied. The assay was immunoSEQ multiplex PCR, and TCRdb's table has in-frame clones only and misses some. The table has approximately 52,000 clones, about 89% seen once. Of note for this clone: Antigen unknown.

The V gene is TRBV7-3, the J gene TRBJ1-1, with no clear D. The TCR sequence derives from a human donor with classical Hodgkin lymphoma. Source: peripheral blood mononuclear cells (PBMCs), taken before the fourth cycle of nivolumab. CDR3 sequence (DNA): TGTGCCAGCAGCCCCAAGAGTGTGGGTACTGAAGCTTTCTTT. Translated: CASSPKSVGTEAFF.